These 8 T cell receptor beta chains came from one sample sequenced in a study of T cell responses to AZD1222 COVID-19 vaccine. Clones were sequenced by immunoSEQ multiplex PCR, and TCRdb holds only the in-frame ones, with some missing. The sample includes under 150,000 clones, around nine tenths of them seen just once. The source was peripheral blood, collected on day 0 of MenACWY control vaccination. The receptors come from an adult in good health.

This sequence joins TRBV10-3 and TRBJ2-7; D not resolved. Germline loops: CDR1 ENHRY, CDR2 SYGVKD. The CDR3 has 10 residues. Trimming pared 10 bases from V and 2 bases from J, leaving 6 bases between. This CDR3 reads CANKAYEQYF. CDR3 bases: TGTGCCAACAAAGCCTACGAGCAGTACTTC.

This sequence joins TRBV27 and TRBJ2-5, with 7 bases fitting TRBD2. Per the germline V gene, CDR1 is MNHEY and CDR2 is SMNVEV (reference sequence). The CDR3 consists of 16 residues. The J segment lost 7 bases and the V segment lost 6 bases, leaving 17 bases of the junction unmatched. This chain's CDR3 is CASSPPGTAGRGTQYF. The CDR3 DNA reads as TGTGCCAGCAGCCCCCCAGGAACCGCGGGGAGGGGGACCCAGTACTTC.

This clone is a singleton in its sample. V gene TRBV18 combines with J gene TRBJ1-1, with D perhaps TRBD1 (6 bases). V gave up 6 bases and J gave up 2 bases, with 16 bases separating them. Germline CDR1 and CDR2: KGHSH and LQKENI. This CDR3 is built from 15 residues. The CDR3 DNA reads TGTGCCAGCTCCCCTACGACAGGAAGAAACACTGAAGCTTTCTTT. Translating it yields CASSPTTGRNTEAFF.

Remarks on this clone: A junction end diverges from the germline sequence, so it may reflect a read error. This chain uses TRBV15 with TRBJ1-4, with D unclear. The CDR3 extends over 12 amino acids. In germline, CDR1 is LNHNV, CDR2 YYDKDF (reference sequence). In DNA, the CDR3 is TGTGCCACCAGCGGAGAATGGGAAAAACTGTTTTTT. It specifies CATSGEWEKLFF.

The DNA for the CDR3 is TGTGCCAGCAGCTCCACCGGGACAGATAATTCACCCCTCCACTTT. Translation gives CASSSTGTDNSPLHF. The chain couples TRBV7-9 to TRBJ1-6; TRBD1 aligns across 7 bases. With 4 bases clipped from V and 5 bases from J, the junction kept 5 bases outside the gene matches. Germline CDR1 SEHNR, CDR2 FQNEAQ (reference sequence). This CDR3 has 15 residues.

The chain links TRBV5-6 to TRBJ2-7; the match to TRBD2 covers 13 bases. Germline CDR1 reads SGHDT; CDR2 reads YYEEEE. The V gene end was trimmed by 0 bases and the J gene end by 2 bases; junction bases not matched to a gene: 8. The CDR3 totals 18 residues. This CDR3 reads CASSLESPGLAGPYEQYF. CDR3 sequence (DNA): TGTGCCAGCAGCTTGGAATCACCGGGACTAGCGGGACCCTACGAGCAGTACTTC. Together with reference TRBV5-6 and TRBJ2-7, the CDR3 gives the full variable domain: DAGVTQSPTHLIKTRGQQVTLRCSPKSGHDTVSWYQQALGQGPQFIFQYYEEEERQRGNFPDRFSGHQFPNYSSELNVNALLLGDSALYLCASSLESPGLAGPYEQYFGPGTRLTVT.

The genes are TRBV6-1 and TRBJ1-4; 7 bases are a match to TRBD1. Germline loops: CDR1 MNHNS, CDR2 SASEGT. This CDR3 has 16 amino acids. The V and J ends lost 2 bases and 7 bases, in that order; junction bases with no gene match: 10. The CDR3 coding sequence is TGTGCCAGCAGTGAAAACGACAGGGTGCCGGGTGAAAAACTGTTTTTT. Its protein product is CASSENDRVPGEKLFF.

V is TRBV11-2 and J is TRBJ1-3; tentatively, D is TRBD1 (6 bases). Germline V gives CDR1 SGHAT, CDR2 FQNNGV. Deletions cut 5 bases from V and 0 bases from J, with 14 bases between. There are 16 residues in the CDR3. The CDR3, as DNA: TGTGCCAGCAGCAAAACAGGGTTTAGCTCTGGAAACACCATATATTTT. The encoded protein is CASSKTGFSSGNTIYF.